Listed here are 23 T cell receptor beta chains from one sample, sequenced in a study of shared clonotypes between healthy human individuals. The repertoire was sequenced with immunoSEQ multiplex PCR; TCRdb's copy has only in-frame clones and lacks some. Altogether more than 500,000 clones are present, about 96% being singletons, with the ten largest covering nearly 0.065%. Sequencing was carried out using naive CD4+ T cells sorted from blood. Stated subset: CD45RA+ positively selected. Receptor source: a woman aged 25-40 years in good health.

This CDR3 is CASYRMNTEAFF. The CDR3 coding sequence is TGTGCCAGCTACAGGATGAACACTGAAGCTTTCTTT. The J gene is TRBJ1-1, the V gene TRBV28, with D possibly matching TRBD1 (5 bases). Trimming removed 8 bases from V and 0 bases from J, with 7 bases in between. This CDR3 region has 12 residues. CDR1 and CDR2 (germline): MDHEN, SYDVKM.

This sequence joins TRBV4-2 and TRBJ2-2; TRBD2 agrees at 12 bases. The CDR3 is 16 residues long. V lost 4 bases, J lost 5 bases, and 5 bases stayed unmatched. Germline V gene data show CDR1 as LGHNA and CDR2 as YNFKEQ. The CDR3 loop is CASSRGGTSGTGELFF. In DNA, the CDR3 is TGTGCCAGCAGCCGGGGCGGGACTAGCGGGACCGGGGAGCTGTTTTTT.

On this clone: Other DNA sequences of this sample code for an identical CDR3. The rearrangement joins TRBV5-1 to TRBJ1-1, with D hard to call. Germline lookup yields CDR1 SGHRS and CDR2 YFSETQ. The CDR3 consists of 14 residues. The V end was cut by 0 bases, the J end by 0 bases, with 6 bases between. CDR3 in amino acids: CASSLDGLNTEAFF. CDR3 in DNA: TGCGCCAGCAGCTTGGACGGACTGAACACTGAAGCTTTCTTT.

The CDR3 here is CASSAPLTGPKNIQYF. As DNA, the CDR3 is TGCGCCAGCAGCGCCCCCCTCACGGGACCCAAAAACATTCAGTACTTC. V and J are TRBV4-1 and TRBJ2-4, with D tentatively TRBD1 or TRBD2 (5 bases each). The CDR3 consists of 16 residues. Germline CDR1 and CDR2: MGHRA and YSYEKL. Trimming took off 5 bases at V and 2 bases at J, with 16 bases between the two ends.

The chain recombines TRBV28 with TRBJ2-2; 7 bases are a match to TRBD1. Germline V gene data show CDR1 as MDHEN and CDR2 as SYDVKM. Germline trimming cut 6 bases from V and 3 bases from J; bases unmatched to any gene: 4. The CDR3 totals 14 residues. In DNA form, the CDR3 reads TGTGCCAGCAGATCCGGGACAGACACCGGGGAGCTGTTTTTT. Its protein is CASRSGTDTGELFF. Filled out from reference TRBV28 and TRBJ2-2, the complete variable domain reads DVKVTQSSRYLVKRTGEKVFLECVQDMDHENMFWYRQDPGLGLRLIYFSYDVKMKEKGDIPEGYSVSREKKERFSLILESASTNQTSMYLCASRSGTDTGELFFGEGSRLTVL.

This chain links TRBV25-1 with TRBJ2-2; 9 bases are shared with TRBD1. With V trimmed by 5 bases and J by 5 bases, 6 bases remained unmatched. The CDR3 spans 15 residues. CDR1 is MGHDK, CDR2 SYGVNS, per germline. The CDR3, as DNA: TGTGCCAGCAGTCCGGACAGGGGACGGACCGGGGAGCTGTTTTTT. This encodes CASSPDRGRTGELFF.

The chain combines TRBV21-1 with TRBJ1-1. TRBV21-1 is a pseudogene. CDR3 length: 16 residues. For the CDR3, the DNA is TGTGCCAGCAGCACGCCCGGTTGGGGGGAGAACACTGAAGCTTTCTTT. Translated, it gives CASSTPGWGENTEAFF.

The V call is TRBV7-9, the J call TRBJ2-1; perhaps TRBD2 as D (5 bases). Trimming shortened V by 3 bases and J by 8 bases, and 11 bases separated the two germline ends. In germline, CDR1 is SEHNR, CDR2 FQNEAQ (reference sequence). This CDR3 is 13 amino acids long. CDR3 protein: CASSFFLAHEQFF. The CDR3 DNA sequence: TGTGCCAGCAGCTTTTTTCTAGCCCATGAGCAGTTCTTC.

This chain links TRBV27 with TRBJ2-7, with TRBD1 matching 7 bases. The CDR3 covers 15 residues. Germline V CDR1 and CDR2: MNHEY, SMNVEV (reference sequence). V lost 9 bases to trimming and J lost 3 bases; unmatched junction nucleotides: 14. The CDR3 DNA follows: TGTGCCAGTAAACTCGCCGGGACAGACCGCTACGAGCAGTACTTC. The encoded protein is CASKLAGTDRYEQYF.

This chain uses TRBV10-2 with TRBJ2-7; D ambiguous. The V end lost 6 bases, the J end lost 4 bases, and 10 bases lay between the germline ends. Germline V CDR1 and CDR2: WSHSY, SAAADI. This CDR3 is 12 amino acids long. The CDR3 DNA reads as TGCGCCAGCAGCTGGGATTCTTACGAGCAGTACTTC. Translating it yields CASSWDSYEQYF.

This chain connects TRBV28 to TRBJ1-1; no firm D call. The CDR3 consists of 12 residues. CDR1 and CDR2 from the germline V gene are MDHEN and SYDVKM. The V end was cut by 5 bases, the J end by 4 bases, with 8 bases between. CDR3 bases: TGTGCCAGCAGTCCGGGTGGCACTGAAGCTTTCTTT. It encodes CASSPGGTEAFF.

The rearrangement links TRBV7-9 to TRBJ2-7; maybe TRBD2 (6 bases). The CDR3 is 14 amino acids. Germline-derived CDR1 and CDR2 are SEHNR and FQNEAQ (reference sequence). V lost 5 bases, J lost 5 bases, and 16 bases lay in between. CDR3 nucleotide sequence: TGTGCCAGCAGCGGAGGAGGGCCTATCCACGAGCAGTACTTC. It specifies CASSGGGPIHEQYF.

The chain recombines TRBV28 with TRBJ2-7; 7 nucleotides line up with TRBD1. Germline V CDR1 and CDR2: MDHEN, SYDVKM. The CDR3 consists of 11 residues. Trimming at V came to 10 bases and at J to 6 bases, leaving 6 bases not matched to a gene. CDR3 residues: CATHTGVEQYF. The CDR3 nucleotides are TGTGCCACCCATACAGGGGTCGAGCAGTACTTC.

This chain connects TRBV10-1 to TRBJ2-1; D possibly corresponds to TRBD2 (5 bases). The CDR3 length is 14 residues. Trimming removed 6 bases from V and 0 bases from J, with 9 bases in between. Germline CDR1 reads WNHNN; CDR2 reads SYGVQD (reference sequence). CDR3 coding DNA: TGCGCCAGCAGCGGGGTTAGCTCCTACAATGAGCAGTTCTTC. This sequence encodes CASSGVSSYNEQFF.

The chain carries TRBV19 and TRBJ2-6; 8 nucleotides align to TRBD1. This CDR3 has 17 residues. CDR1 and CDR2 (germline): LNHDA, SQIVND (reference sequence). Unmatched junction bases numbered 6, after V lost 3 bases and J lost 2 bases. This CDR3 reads CASSIDPGGPGANVLTF. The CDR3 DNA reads TGTGCCAGTAGTATCGACCCAGGGGGCCCTGGGGCCAACGTCCTGACTTTC.

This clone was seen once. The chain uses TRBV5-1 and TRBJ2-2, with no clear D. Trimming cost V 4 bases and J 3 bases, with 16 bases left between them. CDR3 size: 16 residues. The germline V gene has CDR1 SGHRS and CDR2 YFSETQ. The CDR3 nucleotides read TGCGCCAGCAGCCTCCGGGCGCCCATGGACACCGGGGAGCTGTTTTTT. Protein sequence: CASSLRAPMDTGELFF. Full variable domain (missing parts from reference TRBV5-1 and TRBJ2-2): KAGVTQTPRYLIKTRGQQVTLSCSPISGHRSVSWYQQTPGQGLQFLFEYFSETQRNKGNFPGRFSGRQFSNSRSEMNVSTLELGDSALYLCASSLRAPMDTGELFFGEGSRLTVL.

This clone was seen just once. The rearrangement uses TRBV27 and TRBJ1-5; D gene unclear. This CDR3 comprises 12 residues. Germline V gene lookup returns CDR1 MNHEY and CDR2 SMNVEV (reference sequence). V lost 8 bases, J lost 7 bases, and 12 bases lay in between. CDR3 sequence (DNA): TGTGCCAGCCGCCTTAAAGGCCAGCCCCAGCATTTT. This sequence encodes CASRLKGQPQHF.

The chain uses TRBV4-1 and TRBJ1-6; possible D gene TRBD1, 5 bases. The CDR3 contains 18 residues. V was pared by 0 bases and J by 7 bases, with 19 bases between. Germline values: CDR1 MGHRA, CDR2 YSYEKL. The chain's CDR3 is CASSQEGRASVKNSPLHF. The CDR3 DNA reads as TGCGCCAGCAGCCAAGAAGGCAGGGCTAGTGTTAAGAATTCACCCCTCCACTTT.

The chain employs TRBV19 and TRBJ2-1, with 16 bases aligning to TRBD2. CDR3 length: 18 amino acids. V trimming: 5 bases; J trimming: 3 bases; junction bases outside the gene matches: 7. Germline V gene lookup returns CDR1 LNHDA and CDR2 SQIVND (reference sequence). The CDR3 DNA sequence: TGTGCCAGTAGTTCCGGGACTAGCGGGAGGGGTTTCTACAATGAGCAGTTCTTC. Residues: CASSSGTSGRGFYNEQFF.

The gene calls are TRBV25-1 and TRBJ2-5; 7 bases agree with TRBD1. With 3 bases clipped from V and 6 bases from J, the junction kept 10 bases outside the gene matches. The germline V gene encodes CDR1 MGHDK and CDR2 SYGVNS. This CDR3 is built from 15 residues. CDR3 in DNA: TGTGCCAGCAGTGACTCCACAGGGGTGGGGAAGACCCAGTACTTC. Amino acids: CASSDSTGVGKTQYF. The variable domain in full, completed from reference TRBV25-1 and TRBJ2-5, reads EADIYQTPRYLVIGTGKKITLECSQTMGHDKMYWYQQDPGMELHLIHYSYGVNSTEKGDLSSESTVSRIRTEHFPLTLESARPSHTSQYLCASSDSTGVGKTQYFGPGTRLLVL.

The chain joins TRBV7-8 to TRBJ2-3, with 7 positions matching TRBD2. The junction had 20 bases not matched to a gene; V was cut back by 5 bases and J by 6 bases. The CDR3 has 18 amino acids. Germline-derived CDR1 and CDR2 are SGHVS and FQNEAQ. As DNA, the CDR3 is TGTGCCAGCAGCCACCCTACGAATATAGCGGGCCTGGGGGATACGCAGTATTTT. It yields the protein CASSHPTNIAGLGDTQYF.

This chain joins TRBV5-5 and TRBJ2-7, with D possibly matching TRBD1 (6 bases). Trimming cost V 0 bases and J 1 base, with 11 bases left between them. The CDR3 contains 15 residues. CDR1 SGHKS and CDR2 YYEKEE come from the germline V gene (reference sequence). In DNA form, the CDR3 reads TGTGCCAGCAGCTTGGAGAGGGGACAATCCTACGAGCAGTACTTC. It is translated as CASSLERGQSYEQYF. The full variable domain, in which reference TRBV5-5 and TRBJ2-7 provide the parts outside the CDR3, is DAGVTQSPTHLIKTRGQQVTLRCSPISGHKSVSWYQQVLGQGPQFIFQYYEKEERGRGNFPDRFSARQFPNYSSELNVNALLLGDSALYLCASSLERGQSYEQYFGPGTRLTVT.

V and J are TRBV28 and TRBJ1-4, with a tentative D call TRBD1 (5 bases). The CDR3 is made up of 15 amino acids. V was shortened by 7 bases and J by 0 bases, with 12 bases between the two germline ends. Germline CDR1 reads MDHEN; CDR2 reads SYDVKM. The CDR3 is CASIQQGATNEKLFF. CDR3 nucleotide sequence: TGTGCCAGCATCCAGCAGGGTGCAACTAATGAAAAACTGTTTTTT.